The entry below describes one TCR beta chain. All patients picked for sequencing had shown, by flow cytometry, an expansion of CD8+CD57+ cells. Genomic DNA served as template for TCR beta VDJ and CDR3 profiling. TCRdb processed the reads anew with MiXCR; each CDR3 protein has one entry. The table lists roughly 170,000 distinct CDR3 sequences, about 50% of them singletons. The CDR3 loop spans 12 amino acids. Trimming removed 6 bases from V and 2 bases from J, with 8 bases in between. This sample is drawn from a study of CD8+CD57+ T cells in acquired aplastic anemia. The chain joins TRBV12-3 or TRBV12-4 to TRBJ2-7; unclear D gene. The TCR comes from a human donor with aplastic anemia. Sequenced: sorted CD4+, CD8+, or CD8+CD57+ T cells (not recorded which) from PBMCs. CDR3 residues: CASSARPYEQYF. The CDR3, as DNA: TGTGCCAGCAGCGCCAGACCCTACGAGCAGTACTTC.